This T cell receptor (beta chain) emerged from a study of cytomegalovirus exposure and HLA in healthy donors (TCRdb year 2017). About the investigation overall: In an earlier analysis of roughly 590 of the donors, 276 Gb of sequence data and 117 million unique TCR beta sequences from about 190 million T cells were reported. Typing coverage differed by locus: A, B, C, DRB1 and DQB1 were typed in roughly 629-630 donors, DQA1 in approximately 520, DPA1 in 600 to 610, and DPB1 in 400 to 490. Among 300 to 500 genotyped donors of the cohort, an average of around 250,000 unique TCR beta nucleotide sequences was sequenced per donor, of which approximately 18% were non-productive. Of the 300 to 450 genotyped donors, 65% to 90% fell in the genetic ancestry cluster associated with self-reported Caucasian donors. Rather than using new phenotypic data, the later analysis identified candidate immune exposures from TCR beta sequences and from how often those sequences occurred across donors. To predict cytomegalovirus infection status, the study brought together high-throughput TCR immunosequencing, statistical association of individual TCRs with disease status, and machine learning. The T cell repertoires of around 670 subjects were profiled by immunosequencing and related to cytomegalovirus serostatus. In a later genetic analysis, genome-wide SNP genotypes for 398 of the 666 donors were used, and that subset was treated as a discovery cohort. All discovery cohort repertoires had been generated on a single sequencing platform. Alongside the repertoire data, information on donor age, sex, ethnicity and CMV serostatus was compiled. A separate validation cohort of roughly 130 different subjects was used in addition to the approximately 610-subject first cohort. Both class I and class II loci were covered by HLA typing, at four-digit resolution. The aim of the study was to test whether cataloging public T cell receptors could identify signatures of past pathogen exposure. An early release that covered about 640 HLA-typed donors contained approximately 300 gigabases of sequencing data and 85 million to 100 million unique TCR sequences. Because of strong linkage in the cohort, roughly five DR-DQ haplotypes were treated as single units for association and clustering. In an earlier analysis of around 540 of the donors, high-throughput TCR beta sequencing was used to judge whether each TCR beta V gene segment behaved as functional or pseudogenic. In a later analysis, previously published TCR beta repertoires from 550 to 700 donors were re-analyzed and high-resolution HLA genotyping was added so that TCR occurrence patterns could be studied.

The investigation overall reported the following: A later analysis associated 16,951 TCR beta sequences with specific HLA alleles at a false discovery rate of 0.05. In both the original and validation cohorts, the classifier was reported to diagnose cytomegalovirus status with high specificity and sensitivity. In a later analysis, TCR association rates were found to vary across HLA loci, with the most associated TCRs seen for DRB1 alleles and the fewest for HLA-C alleles. A few of the identified cytomegalovirus-associated TCR beta chains were confirmed in vitro to be specific for cytomegalovirus antigens. Because counts were too low, seventeen rarely observed V segments, including chromosome 9 orphons, were left out of the earlier analysis of 500 to 750 of the donors. In an earlier analysis of 587 of the donors, most TCR beta V segments were observed in productive rearrangements about 90% or about 30% of the time, broadly matching IMGT annotations. Linkage disequilibrium might explain the correlated functional status among segregating V segments, but an unknown experimental factor could not be excluded. Most TCR sequences were seen in very few donors, while some public TCRs were found in many individuals. Assigning TCR associations to individual alleles was difficult when HLA alleles, especially DR and DQ, strongly co-occurred. A further reported finding was that TCR beta sequences accurately predicted the HLA-A and HLA-B alleles for most subjects in the first cohort. Most CMV-associated TCR beta chains appeared to be HLA-restricted in a later analysis, and the HLA associations seemed to be driven largely by CMV exposure. Roughly uniform sequencing depth across donors was assumed in presence/absence analyses, although this assumption may not hold. CMV serostatus was the only immune exposure information available for the cohort. A cluster of highly shared sequence variants was judged likely to represent a technical artifact of the sequencing pipeline. Because HLA typing was unavailable for some donors at each locus, only the typed subset was used in association tests. Because the 87-base-pair reads could not distinguish some IMGT-functional V segments, including TRBV6-2 and TRBV6-3, those segments were excluded. The authors suggested that the approach could potentially be generalized to other disease states and immunological phenotypes. A later genetic analysis reported fewer N-insertions in productive TCRs among donors in an Asian-associated ancestry cluster than the 666-donor mean. V-gene and J-gene trimming of TCR beta chains was associated with a missense DCLRE1C variant in a later genetic analysis, and the association was replicated in an independent cohort. According to a later analysis, parvovirus B19, influenza, CMV and Epstein-Barr virus appeared linked to several top co-occurrence clusters. A total of about 180 TCR beta chains were listed by the study as associated with cytomegalovirus. Only TCR beta chains were sequenced in this cohort, and the absence of alpha or paired-chain data limited detectable features. In a later analysis, HLA-associated TCR beta chains were found to be more clonally expanded and to have lower generation probabilities than equally common non-associated chains.

As encoded in the germline V gene, CDR1 is SGHRS while CDR2 is YFSETQ. The CDR3 goes from the cysteine to the phenylalanine over 17 residues. The CDR3 DNA has 51 bases and is translated from base 1. V and J are truncated by 3 bases and 11 bases respectively, leaving an intervening sequence of 26 bases. The cohort was made up of roughly 670 healthy bone marrow donors. At the time of sampling, every cohort member was nominally healthy, though immune exposures that went unrecorded were likely present. The donor was CMV seropositive and belonged to the group of 250 to 300 seropositive cohort members. Each donor provided a peripheral blood sample, and peripheral blood mononuclear cells were used for TCR beta sequencing. The Qiagen DNeasy Blood Extraction Kit was used to extract genomic DNA from the blood cell samples. In the case of this clone: It lacks a known antigen. No base quality values were provided; no much bigger clone lies one nucleotide off.

Libraries were built with the immunoSEQ multiplex PCR assay. For the multiplex PCR, a mixture combining 60 forward primers for TCR Vbeta segments and 13 reverse primers for TCR Jbeta segments was used. The CDR3 region of rearranged TCR beta genes was amplified from genomic DNA by a multiplex PCR assay. Amplified TCR beta libraries were sequenced as 87-base-pair reads on the Illumina HiSeq System. On the authors' methods: In a later analysis, 77 million or so unique TCR beta chains were counted across the 500 to 700 repertoires, and roughly 11 million of these chains were shared by at least two donors. Raw reads were error-corrected and collapsed into unique sequences with a nearest-neighbor algorithm that merged closely related sequences to remove PCR and sequencing errors. To assign V, D and J gene segments, CDR3 sequences were aligned to IMGT reference sequences. For a sequence to be retained, a match of at least six nucleotides to both a V gene segment and a J gene segment was required. A rearrangement was called productive if the CDR3 had no stop codons and remained in frame with V and J, and every other rearrangement was called non-productive. CDR3 was defined according to IMGT convention as the region running from the second conserved V-encoded cysteine to the conserved J-encoded phenylalanine. In an earlier analysis of roughly 610 of the donors, sequences lacking an unambiguous match to a single V gene segment were excluded. An earlier analysis of 500 to 600 of the donors classified V segments as functional when productive rearrangements were above 56.7% and as segregating when the standard deviation between donors was above 5%. To diagnose cytomegalovirus status from the catalog of TCR beta chain sequences, a statistical classification framework was built. V and J gene assignment, in a later analysis, came from comparing TCR nucleotide sequences with IMGT/GENE-DB human TR gene sequences. A later analysis assigned CDR3 sequences and most-parsimonious VDJ recombination scenarios with the TCRdist pipeline. In a later analysis, every TCR beta chain was defined by the combination of its CDR3 amino acid sequence and its V-gene family, and reads without a unique V-gene family were dropped. A later analysis removed several hundred highly shared, low-generation-probability nucleotide sequences to deal with suspected cross-contamination and a sequencing artifact. In a later analysis, a clonal expansion index for each public chain was calculated from normalized within-repertoire ranks of inferred template counts. Generation probabilities in a later analysis came from a VDJ recombination model fitted to out-of-frame rearrangements, and those results were checked against IGoR. A later analysis scored TCR-TCR, TCR-HLA and TCR-CMV co-occurrence with hypergeometric tests, applying a repertoire-size bias correction to TCR pairs. A later analysis estimated false discovery rates by permuting HLA or CMV assignments 20 times. In a later analysis, co-occurring TCRs were grouped with DBSCAN, and TCRdist sequence similarity was added when clustering was performed within HLA-allele-positive subsets. Repertoires with fewer than 30,000 or more than 120,000 public chains were left out of co-occurrence clustering, as were four to six repertoires with anomalous nucleotide sharing. TCRdb obtained this table from immuneACCESS and retained in-frame rearrangements with V and J assigned. These tables miss some clones; where compared with another copy, unresolved V genes account for less than half of the shortfall, and the remainder is unexplained. V and J calls and clone size are those listed in that table; D and trimming were worked out from the DNA. The sample includes about 160,000 clones, with about three quarters observed a single time. The top ten constitute 0.85% to 1% of the sample.

Sequencing used PBMCs. This clonotype originated in a woman aged 45-65 years in good health and CMV-seropositive. The chain is encoded by TRBV5-1 joined to TRBJ1-4; a weak D assignment points to TRBD1 (6 bases agree). The DNA sequence reads TGCGCCAGCAGCTCCGGAAGGACAGCCTCTTTTGGGGAGAAACTGTTTTTT. Translated, this gives CASSSGRTASFGEKLFF. The full variable domain, completed from the reference TRBV5-1 and TRBJ1-4 proteins outside the CDR3, reads KAGVTQTPRYLIKTRGQQVTLSCSPISGHRSVSWYQQTPGQGLQFLFEYFSETQRNKGNFPGRFSGRQFSNSRSEMNVSTLELGDSALYLCASSSGRTASFGEKLFFGSGTQLSVL.